The clone carrying this TCR beta chain was seen at least ten times. What it recognizes is unknown. The V gene's germline CDR1 is SGHNT and CDR2 YYREEE (reference sequence). Trimming shortened V by 1 base and J by 7 bases, and 12 bases separated the two germline ends. The CDR3 spans 15 residues. This sample is drawn from a study of T cells in Graves' hyperthyroidism and ophthalmopathy. General study results and limits: With a median lead of 6.5 months before onset, the model predicted ophthalmopathy. Blood shared most expanded thyroid clonotypes above 0.001.

Researchers took RNA transcripts and amplified the TCR beta CDR3 regions from them. The HTBI primer set served for first-round RT-PCR of the TCR CDR3. TCRdb itself ran the multiplex PCR reads through MiXCR, one entry per CDR3 protein. The data hold 700,000 to 850,000 distinct CDR3 sequences, with 35% observed a single time. Lactation, pregnancy, other autoimmune disease or uncontrolled infection led to exclusion of patients. PBMCs were derived from roughly 9.6 ml fresh peripheral blood. The chain uses TRBV5-4 and TRBJ1-6; the D gene is possibly TRBD1 (5 bases). Sequencing used blood. This clonotype originated in a woman aged 40 to 50 with Graves' hyperthyroidism. In DNA form, the CDR3 reads TGTGCCAGCAGCTTGCAAGGGAAGGGGAATTCACCCCTCCACTTT. Translation gives CASSLQGKGNSPLHF.